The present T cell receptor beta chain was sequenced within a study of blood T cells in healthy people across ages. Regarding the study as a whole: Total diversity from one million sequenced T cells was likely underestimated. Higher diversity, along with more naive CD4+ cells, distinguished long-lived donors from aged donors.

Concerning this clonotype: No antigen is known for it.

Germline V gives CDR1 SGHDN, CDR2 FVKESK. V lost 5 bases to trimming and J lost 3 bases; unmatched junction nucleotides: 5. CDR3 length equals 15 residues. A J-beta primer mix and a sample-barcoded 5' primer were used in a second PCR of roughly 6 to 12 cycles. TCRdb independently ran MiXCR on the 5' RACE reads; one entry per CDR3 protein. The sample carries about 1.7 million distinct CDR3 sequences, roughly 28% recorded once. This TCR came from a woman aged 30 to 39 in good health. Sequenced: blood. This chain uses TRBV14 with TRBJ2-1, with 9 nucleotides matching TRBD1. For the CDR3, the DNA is TGTGCCAGCAGCATTGACAGGGGGGTCTACAATGAGCAGTTCTTC. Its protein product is CASSIDRGVYNEQFF.